This is a list of T cell receptor beta chains from one sample in a study of blood T cells in healthy people across ages. One entry per CDR3 protein, called by TCRdb with MiXCR from the 5' RACE reads. The data contain 1.5 million to 1.9 million distinct CDR3 sequences, approximately 42% of them seen just once; the ten biggest clones take up over 3.5%. Sequenced material: blood. The receptors derive from a woman between 18 and 29 years old in good health. The CDR3 runs from the conserved cysteine through the conserved F or W. Each record gives: V gene, J gene, D gene, clone size, CDR3 DNA, CDR3 protein. The D gene is left open where the match is weak. Clone size is given for some rows only: seen once, a few or many times, or a class if the clone is expanded.

>TRBV7-9|TRBJ2-3|-|few
TGTGCCAGCAGCTTAGCGAGGAACAGAGGCACAGATACGCAGTATTTT
CASSLARNRGTDTQYF
>TRBV11-3|TRBJ1-5|-|-
TGTGCCAGCAGCCCGGTCGGTGTCAGGGGATTAGTGCCCAATCAGCCCCAGCATTTT
CASSPVGVRGLVPNQPQHF
>TRBV24-1|TRBJ2-1|TRBD2|few
TGTGCCACCCCATGGACCGGGACTAGCGGTTACAATGAGCAGTTCTTC
CATPWTGTSGYNEQFF
>TRBV6-6|TRBJ1-2|-|few
TGTGCCAGCAGTTACTCAGGGGGAACTGGCTACACCTTC
CASSYSGGTGYTF
>TRBV19|TRBJ1-1|-|-
TGTGCCAGCACCCCTGAGGGCAGTAACATGAACACTGAAGCTTTCTTT
CASTPEGSNMNTEAFF
>TRBV12-3/TRBV12-4|TRBJ1-5|TRBD1|many
TGTGCCAGCAGTTTAGTACAGGGGAATCAGCCCCAGCATTTT
CASSLVQGNQPQHF
>TRBV7-2|TRBJ2-1|-|few
TGTGCCAGCAGCAAACGACGACAGACAGAAAGCTCCTACAATGAGCAGTTCTTC
CASSKRRQTESSYNEQFF
>TRBV9|TRBJ1-1|-|-
TGTGCCAGCAGCGTAGAGGCGGGGAACACTAAAGCTTTCTTT
CASSVEAGNTKAFF
>TRBV7-9|TRBJ1-2|-|few
TGTGCCAGCAGCTTAACAGGGATGGGCTATGGCTACACCTTC
CASSLTGMGYGYTF
>TRBV5-5|TRBJ2-1|-|-
TGTGCCAGCAGCAAGAGACAGGTTCGCGAGGATGAGCAGTTCTTC
CASSKRQVREDEQFF
>TRBV4-1|TRBJ2-7|-|-
TGCGCCAGCAGCCAAGACCGGGTTTGGCACGAGCAGTACTTC
CASSQDRVWHEQYF
>TRBV24-1|TRBJ1-2|-|-
TGTGCCACCAGTGATTCATGGTCGGACTATGGCTACACCTTC
CATSDSWSDYGYTF
>TRBV6-6|TRBJ2-5|TRBD1|-
TGTGCCAGCAGTTACAGGGGGCTGGAGACCCAGTACTTC
CASSYRGLETQYF
>TRBV12-3/TRBV12-4|TRBJ2-1|TRBD2|-
TGTGCCAGCACACAACTAGCGGGGGGAATTGAGCAGTTCTTC
CASTQLAGGIEQFF
>TRBV3-1|TRBJ2-7|TRBD2|-
TGTGCCAGCAGCCAACTTGCGGGGGGGCACAATGAGCAGTACTTC
CASSQLAGGHNEQYF
>TRBV19|TRBJ2-3|-|few
TGTGCCAGTAGTCCCAAGGAGGGGAGACGCACAGATACGCAGTATTTT
CASSPKEGRRTDTQYF
>TRBV5-1|TRBJ2-3|-|-
TGCGCCAGCAGCGGGGACCCATCCGTAGATACGCAGTATTTT
CASSGDPSVDTQYF
>TRBV15|TRBJ2-1|TRBD2|few
TGTGCCACCAGTCGGCTAGCGGGATGGCAGTTCTTC
CATSRLAGWQFF
>TRBV20-1|TRBJ1-1|-|once
TGCAGTGCTGAACCGGGAATCTACACTGAAGCTTTCTTT
CSAEPGIYTEAFF
>TRBV6-5|TRBJ1-2|-|-
TGTGCCAGCAGCTACACGGACAGAGATGGCTACACCTTC
CASSYTDRDGYTF
>TRBV14|TRBJ2-3|-|once
TGTGCCAGCAGCCTAGGGCGGAAAGTAGATACGCAGTATTTT
CASSLGRKVDTQYF
>TRBV5-1|TRBJ2-6|TRBD1|-
TGCGCCAGCAGCTGGGGGACAGGGATAGATACTGGGGCCAACGTCCTGACTTTC
CASSWGTGIDTGANVLTF
>TRBV7-9|TRBJ2-7|TRBD1|few
TGTGCCAGCAGCCCGGACAGGGAGTCCTACGAGCAGTACTTC
CASSPDRESYEQYF
>TRBV12-3/TRBV12-4|TRBJ2-7|-|few
TGTGCCAGCAGTTTCTTGTACAATGAGCAGTACTTC
CASSFLYNEQYF
>TRBV18|TRBJ2-3|TRBD2|-
TGTGCCGGCTCACAACAGCGGGGCCGCACAGATACGCAGTATTTT
CAGSQQRGRTDTQYF
>TRBV7-2|TRBJ1-4|-|-
TGTGCCAGCAGCCCATCACTGGGTCAGGGAGGGGAAAAACTGTTTTTT
CASSPSLGQGGEKLFF
>TRBV4-3|TRBJ2-7|TRBD2|few
TGCGCCAGCAGCCAGACTAGCGGGGGGCCTCCCCATTACGAGCAGTACTTC
CASSQTSGGPPHYEQYF
>TRBV7-9|TRBJ2-1|TRBD2|few
TGTGCCAGCAGCACAGGACTAGCGGAGAACAATGAGCAGTTCTTC
CASSTGLAENNEQFF
>TRBV5-1|TRBJ2-1|-|many
TGCGCCAGCAGCATCCTCCAGGGGAGCTCCTACAATGAGCAGTTCTTC
CASSILQGSSYNEQFF
>TRBV25-1|TRBJ2-2|TRBD2|once
TGTGCCAGCAGTGCCGATTCACGACTAGCGGGAGGGTACACCGGGGAGCTGTTTTTT
CASSADSRLAGGYTGELFF
>TRBV5-1|TRBJ2-3|TRBD1|-
TGCGCCAGCAGGCCCTCAGGGGGCTTAGATACGCAGTATTTT
CASRPSGGLDTQYF
>TRBV7-9|TRBJ2-1|-|-
TGTTCCAGCAGCGGGCAGGGCAATGAGCAGTTCTTC
CSSSGQGNEQFF
>TRBV10-3|TRBJ2-3|-|-
TGTGCCATCAGTGAGTCGACGGATACAGATACGCAGTATTTT
CAISESTDTDTQYF
>TRBV20-1|TRBJ2-5|-|-
TGCAGTGCTAGGGCAGGGGCGTTCCAAGAGACCCAGTACTTC
CSARAGAFQETQYF
>TRBV9|TRBJ2-7|-|few
TGTGCCAGCAGCGTAGGCGGGTCGAGCTCCTACAATGAGCAGTACTTC
CASSVGGSSSYNEQYF
>TRBV20-1|TRBJ2-7|TRBD2|many
TGCAGTGTCGTGACTAGCGGGGGGAACTCCTACGAGCAGTACTTC
CSVVTSGGNSYEQYF
>TRBV12-3/TRBV12-4|TRBJ1-1|TRBD1|few
TGTGCCAGCAGTCGACAGGGAGGGGGCACTGAAGCTTTCTTT
CASSRQGGGTEAFF
>TRBV5-4|TRBJ2-1|TRBD1|-
TGTGCCAGCAGCTTAGGGGGCGCGACCGTTTCCTACAATGAGCAGTTCTTC
CASSLGGATVSYNEQFF
>TRBV20-1|TRBJ2-5|TRBD2|few
TGCAGTGCCAGGAGGCCTAGCGGGAGTGGAGAGACCCAGTACTTC
CSARRPSGSGETQYF
>TRBV6-5|TRBJ2-1|TRBD1|-
TGTGCCAGCAGTTATGTGGCCGGGACAGGGGATTTTAGCTCCTACAATGAGCAGTTCTTC
CASSYVAGTGDFSSYNEQFF